This TCR beta chain was captured by sequencing in a study of OX40 agonist ivuxolimab in advanced cancers. Study summary: The patients received agonistic anti-OX40 (CD134) antibody ivuxolimab.

CDR1 is MNHEY and CDR2 is SVGAGI in the germline V gene. Trimming took 4 bases from V and 4 from J, leaving 6 bases between them. This CDR3 is built from 12 residues. Some clones are missing from TCRdb's copy, which holds only in-frame ones; the method was immunoSEQ multiplex PCR. The table shows about 24,000 clones, with more than 65% occurring only once. This clone was seen only once. This TCR came from an adult with an advanced solid tumor such as melanoma, head and neck, liver or kidney cancer. Sequencing used CD4+ or CD8+ T cells sorted from blood, obtained in a trial of the OX40 agonist ivuxolimab. This chain uses TRBV6-5 with TRBJ2-3; D perhaps matches TRBD1 (5 bases). The CDR3 nucleotides read TGTGCCAGCAGTTGGGGCCCAGATACGCAGTATTTT. Its translation: CASSWGPDTQYF.